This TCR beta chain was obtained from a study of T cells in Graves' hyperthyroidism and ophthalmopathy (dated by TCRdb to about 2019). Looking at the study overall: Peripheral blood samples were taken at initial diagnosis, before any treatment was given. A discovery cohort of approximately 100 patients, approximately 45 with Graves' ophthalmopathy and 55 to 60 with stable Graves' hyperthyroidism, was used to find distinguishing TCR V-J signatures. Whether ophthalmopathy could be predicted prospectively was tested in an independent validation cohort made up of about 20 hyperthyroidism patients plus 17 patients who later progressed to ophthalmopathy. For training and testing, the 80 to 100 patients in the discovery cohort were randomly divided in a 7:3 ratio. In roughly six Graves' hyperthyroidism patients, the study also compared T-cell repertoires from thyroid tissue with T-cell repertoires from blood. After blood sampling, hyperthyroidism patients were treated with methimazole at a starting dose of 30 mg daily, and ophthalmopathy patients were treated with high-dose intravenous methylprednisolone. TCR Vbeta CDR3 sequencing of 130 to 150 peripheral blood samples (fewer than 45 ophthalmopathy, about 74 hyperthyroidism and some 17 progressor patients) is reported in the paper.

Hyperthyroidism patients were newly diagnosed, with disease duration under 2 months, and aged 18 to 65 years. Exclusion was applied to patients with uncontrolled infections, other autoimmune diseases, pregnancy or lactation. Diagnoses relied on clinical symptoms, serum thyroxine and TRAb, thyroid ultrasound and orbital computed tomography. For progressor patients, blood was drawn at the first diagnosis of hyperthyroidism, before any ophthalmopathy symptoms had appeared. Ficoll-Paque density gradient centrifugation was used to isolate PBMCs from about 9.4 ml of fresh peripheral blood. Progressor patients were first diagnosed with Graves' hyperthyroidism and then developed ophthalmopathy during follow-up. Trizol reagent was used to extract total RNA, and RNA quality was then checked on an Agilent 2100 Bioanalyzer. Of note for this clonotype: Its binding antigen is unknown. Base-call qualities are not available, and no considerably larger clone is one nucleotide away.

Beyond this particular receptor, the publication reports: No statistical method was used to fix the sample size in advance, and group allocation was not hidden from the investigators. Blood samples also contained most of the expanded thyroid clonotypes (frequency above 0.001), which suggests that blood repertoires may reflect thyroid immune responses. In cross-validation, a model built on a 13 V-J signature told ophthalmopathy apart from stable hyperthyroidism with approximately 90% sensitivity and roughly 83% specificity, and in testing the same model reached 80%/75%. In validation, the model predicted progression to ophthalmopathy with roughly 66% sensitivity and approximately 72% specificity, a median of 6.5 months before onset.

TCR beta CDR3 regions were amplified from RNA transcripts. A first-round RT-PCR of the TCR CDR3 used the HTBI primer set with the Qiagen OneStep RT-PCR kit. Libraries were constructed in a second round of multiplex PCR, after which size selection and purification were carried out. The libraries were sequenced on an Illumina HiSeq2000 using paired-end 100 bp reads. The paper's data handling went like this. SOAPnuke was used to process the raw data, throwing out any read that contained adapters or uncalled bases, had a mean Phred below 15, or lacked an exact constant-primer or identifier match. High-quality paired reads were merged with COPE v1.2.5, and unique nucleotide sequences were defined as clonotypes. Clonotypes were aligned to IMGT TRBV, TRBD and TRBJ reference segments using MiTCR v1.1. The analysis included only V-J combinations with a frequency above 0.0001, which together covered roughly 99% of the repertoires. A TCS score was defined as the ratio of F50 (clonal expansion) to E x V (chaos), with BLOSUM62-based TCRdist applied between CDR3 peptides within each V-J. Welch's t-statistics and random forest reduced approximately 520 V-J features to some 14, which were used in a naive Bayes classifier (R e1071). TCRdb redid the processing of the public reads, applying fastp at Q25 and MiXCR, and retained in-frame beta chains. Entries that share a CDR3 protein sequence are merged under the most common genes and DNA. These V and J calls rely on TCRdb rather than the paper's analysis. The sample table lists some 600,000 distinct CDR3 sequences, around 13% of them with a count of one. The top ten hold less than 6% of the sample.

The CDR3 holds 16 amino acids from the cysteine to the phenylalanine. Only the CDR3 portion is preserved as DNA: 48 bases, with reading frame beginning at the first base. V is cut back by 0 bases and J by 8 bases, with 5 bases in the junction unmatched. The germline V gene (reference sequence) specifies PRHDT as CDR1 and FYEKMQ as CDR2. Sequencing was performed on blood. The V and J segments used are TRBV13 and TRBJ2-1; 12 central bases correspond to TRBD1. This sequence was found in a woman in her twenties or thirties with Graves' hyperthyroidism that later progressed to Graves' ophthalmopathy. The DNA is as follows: TGTGCCAGCAGCTTAGGACGGGACAGGGGGCCCTATGAGCAGTTCTTC. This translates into CASSLGRDRGPYEQFF. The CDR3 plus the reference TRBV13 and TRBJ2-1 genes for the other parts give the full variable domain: AAGVIQSPRHLIKEKRETATLKCYPIPRHDTVYWYQQGPGQDPQFLISFYEKMQSDKGSIPDRFSAQQFSDYHSELNMSSLELGDSALYFCASSLGRDRGPYEQFFGPGTRLTVL.